The rows below give T cell receptor beta chains drawn from one sample of a study of T cell responses to AZD1222 COVID-19 vaccine. Profiled with immunoSEQ multiplex PCR; TCRdb holds only in-frame clones, not every one. The sample carries some 120,000 clones, around nine tenths recorded once. Sample: peripheral blood, taken on day 0 of AZD1222 vaccination. The origin of the receptors is an adult in good health. CDR3s include the opening cysteine and the closing phenylalanine or tryptophan. D genes are given only for firm matches. The size field is filled for only some rows; it gives once, few, many or a size class.

v_call,j_call,d_call,clone_size,cdr3_aa,cdr3_nt
TRBV21-1,TRBJ2-1,.,.,CASPWGTRPFF,TGTGCCAGCCCCTGGGGGACTAGGCCGTTCTTC
TRBV6-4,TRBJ2-3,TRBD2,.,CAGRGTDTQYF,TGTGCAGGGAGGGGCACAGATACGCAGTATTTT
TRBV30,TRBJ1-2,.,.,CAWSVMGGPYGYTF,TGTGCCTGGAGTGTGATGGGGGGACCTTATGGCTACACCTTC
TRBV2,TRBJ2-7,TRBD2,once,CASKPGLAGGYEQYF,TGTGCCAGCAAACCGGGACTAGCGGGGGGCTACGAGCAGTACTTC
TRBV29-1,TRBJ1-1,.,.,CSATSGVNTEAFF,TGCAGCGCCACCAGCGGAGTTAACACTGAAGCTTTCTTT
TRBV9,TRBJ2-7,.,.,CASSVGPPYEQYF,TGTGCCAGCAGCGTTGGACCTCCCTACGAGCAGTACTTC
TRBV6-5,TRBJ1-1,.,.,CASSQGWTEAFF,TGTGCCAGCAGCCAGGGGTGGACTGAAGCTTTCTTT
TRBV15,TRBJ2-7,TRBD1,.,CATSRGTTGKRSYEQYF,TGTGCCACCAGCAGGGGAACGACAGGGAAAAGGTCCTACGAGCAGTACTTC
TRBV3-1/TRBV3-2,TRBJ2-1,TRBD2,.,CASSLSASGLNNEQFF,TGTGCCAGCAGCCTCTCGGCTAGCGGCCTTAACAATGAGCAGTTCTTC
TRBV15,TRBJ1-1,.,.,CATSPLGSEAFF,TGTGCCACCAGCCCCCTGGGATCTGAAGCTTTCTTT
TRBV5-1,TRBJ1-1,TRBD1,.,CASSSRTGKLNTEAFF,TGCGCCAGCAGCTCTAGGACAGGGAAATTGAACACTGAAGCTTTCTTT
TRBV10-1,TRBJ2-7,TRBD2,.,CASRPRTSGSYEQYF,TGCGCCAGCAGACCCCGGACTAGCGGGAGCTACGAGCAGTACTTC
TRBV11-2,TRBJ1-1,TRBD1,.,CASSSRDREEFF,TGTGCCAGCAGCTCCCGGGACAGGGAAGAATTCTTT
TRBV11-2,TRBJ2-2,TRBD2,.,CASSHGTSGTGELFF,TGTGCCAGCAGCCATGGGACTAGCGGAACCGGGGAGCTGTTTTTT
TRBV6-4,TRBJ2-1,.,.,CASRVGSTSYNEQFF,TGTGCCAGCCGCGTTGGATCGACCTCCTACAATGAGCAGTTCTTC
TRBV5-5,TRBJ1-2,.,.,CASSFDRANYGYTF,TGTGCCAGCAGCTTCGACAGAGCGAACTATGGCTACACCTTC
TRBV5-4,TRBJ1-3,.,.,CASSREGTGNTIYF,TGTGCCAGCAGCCGAGAGGGTACTGGAAACACCATATATTTT
TRBV7-2,TRBJ2-3,.,.,CASSLRSLSLTDTQYF,TGTGCCAGCAGCTTGAGGAGCCTTTCCCTCACAGATACGCAGTATTTT
TRBV3-1/TRBV3-2,TRBJ2-5,.,.,CASSQKQGIETQYF,TGTGCCAGCAGCCAAAAACAGGGAATCGAGACCCAGTACTTC
TRBV3-1/TRBV3-2,TRBJ2-1,TRBD2,.,CASSQGGGPNEQFF,TGTGCCAGCAGCCAGGGCGGGGGGCCCAATGAGCAGTTCTTC
TRBV19,TRBJ2-7,.,.,CASSTTFLYEQYF,TGTGCCAGTAGTACTACCTTTCTCTACGAGCAGTACTTC
TRBV7-9,TRBJ1-6,.,.,CASSKRAGGISPLHF,TGTGCCAGCAGCAAGAGGGCCGGGGGAATTTCACCCCTCCACTTT
TRBV15,TRBJ2-5,.,once,CATSRDSAPQETQYF,TGTGCCACCAGCAGAGATAGCGCTCCCCAAGAGACCCAGTACTTC
TRBV6-1,TRBJ2-7,TRBD1,once,CASSESTGGVYEQYF,TGTGCCAGCAGTGAATCGACAGGGGGCGTCTACGAGCAGTACTTC
TRBV24-1,TRBJ2-1,.,once,CATSDLWGHEQFF,TGTGCCACCAGTGATTTGTGGGGGCATGAGCAGTTCTTC
TRBV5-8,TRBJ1-1,.,once,CASISTQAPSFWATEAFF,TGTGCCAGCATCTCAACACAGGCCCCGTCGTTTTGGGCCACTGAAGCTTTCTTT
TRBV5-4,TRBJ1-1,TRBD1,.,CASSTGQGGLSAAFF,TGTGCCAGCAGCACCGGACAGGGAGGGTTGAGTGCAGCTTTCTTT
TRBV19,TRBJ2-3,.,once,CASSISWLPDTQYF,TGTGCCAGTAGTATTAGTTGGTTACCTGATACGCAGTATTTT